A selection of T cell receptor beta chains follows, all from one sample in a study of T cell repertoires in cytomegalovirus infection. Which antigens these TCRs recognize remains unknown. TCRdb called the reads again in MiXCR, with one record for every CDR3 protein. Here the sample spans under 200,000 distinct CDR3 sequences, less than 25% being singletons. This specimen consisted of CD8+ T cells from cultured PBMCs, obtained from culture after CMV antigen stimulation. The origin of the receptors is a human donor in good health (CMV status not recorded). Some clones in this sample may be carry-over from other donors' samples. CDR3s include the opening cysteine and the closing phenylalanine or tryptophan. The D gene is left open where the match is weak. The size of a clone is reported for some rows only, either as once, few or many, or as a class for expanded clones.

clone_size	v_call	d_call	j_call	cdr3_aa	cdr3_nt
few	TRBV7-6	.	TRBJ1-5	CASSLAILTVLVQPQHF	TGTGCCAGCAGCTTAGCGATTTTGACGGTCCTTGTACAGCCCCAGCATTTT
.	TRBV12-3/TRBV12-4	.	TRBJ1-1	CASIKTGNTEAFF	TGTGCCAGCATTAAGACAGGGAACACTGAAGCTTTCTTT
many	TRBV7-6	TRBD1	TRBJ1-4	CASSLEGTENEKLFF	TGTGCCAGCAGCTTGGAAGGGACAGAGAATGAAAAACTGTTTTTT
few	TRBV4-1	.	TRBJ2-4	CASSPRAEGVRNIQYF	TGCGCCAGCAGCCCCCGGGCTGAGGGTGTAAGAAACATTCAGTACTTC
.	TRBV7-6	.	TRBJ2-1	CASSSGAGSYNEQFF	TGTGCCAGCAGCTCGGGGGCCGGCTCCTACAATGAGCAGTTCTTC
few	TRBV7-2	.	TRBJ2-3	CASSGRGLAKADTQYF	TGTGCCAGCAGCGGACGAGGACTGGCAAAGGCTGATACGCAGTATTTT
medium-sized	TRBV4-1	.	TRBJ2-3	CASSQDSQSTDTQYF	TGCGCCAGCAGCCAAGACAGTCAGAGCACAGATACGCAGTATTTT
.	TRBV7-3	TRBD2	TRBJ2-3	CASSWSSGGPDTQYF	TGTGCCAGCAGCTGGTCTAGCGGGGGGCCGGATACGCAGTATTTT
few	TRBV5-6	.	TRBJ1-5	CASSPDPINQPQHF	TGTGCCAGCAGCCCGGATCCAATAAATCAGCCCCAGCATTTT
.	TRBV7-2	TRBD2	TRBJ2-3	CASSKTGLAGGPRGTDTQYF	TGTGCCAGCAGCAAGACTGGTCTAGCGGGGGGGCCAAGAGGCACAGATACGCAGTATTTT
few	TRBV4-1	TRBD2	TRBJ2-5	CASSPLGGGIETQYF	TGTGCCAGCAGCCCCCTTGGGGGGGGAATTGAGACCCAGTACTTC
few	TRBV7-9	.	TRBJ2-1	CASSLGENEQFF	TGTGCCAGCAGCTTAGGCGAGAATGAGCAGTTCTTC
.	TRBV6-2/TRBV6-3	TRBD1	TRBJ1-1	CASRVPGQGSNTEAFF	TGTGCCAGCAGGGTCCCGGGACAGGGATCGAACACTGAAGCTTTCTTT
.	TRBV7-6	TRBD2	TRBJ2-3	CASSFRGRMNVDTQYF	TGTGCCAGCAGCTTCCGCGGGAGGATGAATGTAGATACGCAGTATTTT
.	TRBV28	.	TRBJ2-2	CASLLGTGELFF	TGTGCCAGCCTTCTTGGTACCGGGGAGCTGTTTTTT
few	TRBV9	TRBD1	TRBJ1-1	CASSATGGPTEAFF	TGTGCCAGCAGCGCTACAGGGGGCCCTACTGAAGCTTTCTTT
few	TRBV7-6	.	TRBJ2-1	CASSLGLFTYNEQFF	TGTGCCAGCAGCTTAGGTCTATTCACCTACAATGAGCAGTTCTTC
few	TRBV7-6	TRBD1	TRBJ1-1	CASSLEGQGVSEAFF	TGTGCCAGCAGCTTAGAGGGACAGGGAGTTTCTGAAGCTTTCTTT
few	TRBV7-2	TRBD2	TRBJ2-3	CASSLATSGGYTQYF	TGTGCCAGCAGCTTAGCGACTAGCGGGGGATATACGCAGTATTTT
.	TRBV16	TRBD1	TRBJ2-7	CASSRDRVDEQYF	TGTGCCAGCAGCCGGGACAGGGTGGACGAGCAGTACTTC
few	TRBV7-9	.	TRBJ2-3	CASSHREGTQYF	TGTGCCAGCAGCCACAGGGAAGGTACGCAGTATTTT
few	TRBV12-3/TRBV12-4	.	TRBJ2-2	CASTGGRNTGELFF	TGTGCCAGCACCGGGGGCCGGAACACCGGGGAGCTGTTTTTT
medium-sized	TRBV10-3	TRBD2	TRBJ2-7	CAISSTSGGNYEQYF	TGTGCCATCAGCAGTACTAGCGGGGGGAACTACGAGCAGTACTTC
few	TRBV7-9	.	TRBJ2-7	CASSLPDGGPYEQYF	TGTGCCAGCAGCTTACCTGACGGGGGGCCCTACGAGCAGTACTTC
few	TRBV2	.	TRBJ2-2	CATQGILNTGELFF	TGTGCCACTCAGGGGATATTGAACACCGGGGAGCTGTTTTTT
.	TRBV27	TRBD1	TRBJ2-5	CASSLSITGGLQYF	TGTGCCAGCAGTTTATCGATAACAGGGGGCCTCCAGTACTTC
few	TRBV24-1	.	TRBJ2-3	CATSDRGDGTDTQYF	TGTGCCACCAGTGACAGGGGAGACGGCACAGATACGCAGTATTTT
few	TRBV7-2	.	TRBJ2-3	CASSPRLVIKTDTQYF	TGTGCCAGCAGCCCCCGACTAGTGATTAAGACAGATACGCAGTATTTT
once	TRBV10-3	.	TRBJ1-1	CAIRGGGLGTEAFF	TGTGCCATCAGGGGGGGCGGCCTCGGAACTGAAGCTTTCTTT
many	TRBV4-1	.	TRBJ1-2	CASSQDSGTLYGYTF	TGCGCCAGCAGCCAAGATAGTGGCACGCTCTATGGCTACACCTTC
.	TRBV6-1	TRBD2	TRBJ2-7	CATATSGDYEQYF	TGTGCCACCGCGACTAGCGGGGATTACGAGCAGTACTTC